The source of this TCR beta chain is a study of blood T cell repertoires in COVID-19 (dated by TCRdb to 2019 to 2021). For the study in its entirety: The collaborator samples originated in the United States, Italy and Spain and spanned the acute and convalescent phases of COVID-19. The samples were drawn from the first 160 participants of the ongoing ImmuneRACE study and from roughly 1,300 subjects provided by 6 global collaborators. The prospective study material was composed of cDNA or gDNA derived from T cells, B-cell-depleted T cells, or PBMCs. Subjects who had been exposed to COVID-19, were actively infected with it, or had recovered from it provided the deeply sampled blood TCRbeta repertoires that made up the dataset. HLA class I and class II types, where available, came from metadata supplied by the sample provider rather than from assay-based typing. The sample metadata nearly always contained a de-identified subject ID, COVID-19 status, age in years and sex. The repertoires were released in a freely available public database meant as a resource for research on the immune response to SARS-CoV-2.

The CDR1 and CDR2 encoded by the germline V gene are SNHLY and FYNNEI. Including cysteine and phenylalanine, the CDR3 has 20 amino acids. Only CDR3 DNA is held: 60 bases, read in frame from base 1. Unmatched junction bases come to 25, with V trimmed by 6 bases and J by 5 bases. TCRbeta CDR3 regions were amplified from genomic DNA using the immunoSEQ Assay, a bias-controlled multiplex PCR. The original methods were these. Nucleated cell counts per sample were estimated from amplification of reference gene primers within the assay. To quantify the absolute abundance of each unique TCRbeta CDR3 rearrangement, sequence reads were collapsed and filtered. For each sample, productive Simpson clonality was calculated as the square root of Simpson's diversity index over productive rearrangements. This immuneACCESS table, as held by TCRdb, lists in-frame sequences with V and J called but not all clones. Of the missing ones, under half trace to an unresolved V gene in checked studies; the others have no known cause. V and J calls and clone size are copied from that table; D and trimming were computed from the DNA. Counted in this sample were around 56,000 clones; around 86% of them appeared once. Of the sample, roughly 28% is held by the ten largest clones.

On this clone itself: Its antigen target is currently unknown. It has no much larger one-base neighbor in the sample; base qualities were not kept.

Findings and caveats that apply to the study as a whole: The amount of clinical and demographic metadata varied by source and participant and was provided uncurated.

The collaborating institutions used their own protocols to collect whole blood in K2EDTA tubes. Collaborator samples were shipped for TCRbeta analysis as frozen whole blood, isolated PBMCs, or DNA extracted from either sample type. The V and J segments used are TRBV2 and TRBJ1-2, with 9 middle bases fitting TRBD1. The sequence was obtained from an elderly woman with active or convalescent COVID-19. Material for sequencing was peripheral blood. This receptor has the CDR3 CASRGTVLFRDRVLPYGYTF. The sequenced DNA is TGTGCCAGCAGGGGGACAGTCCTTTTCCGGGACAGGGTCCTTCCTTATGGCTACACCTTC.